These 22 T cell receptor beta chains came from one sample sequenced in a study of PD-1 blockade in classical Hodgkin lymphoma. Brentuximab vedotin exposure varied among the patients, all of whom had relapsed after autologous stem cell transplantation. Profiling relied on immunoSEQ multiplex PCR, and the TCRdb table lists in-frame clones only, not all of them. The data show some 90,000 clones, 92% seen once. Material: peripheral blood mononuclear cells (PBMCs), obtained before the second cycle of nivolumab. All receptors come from a human donor with classical Hodgkin lymphoma.

The gene calls are TRBV27 and TRBJ2-1, with 10 bases identical to TRBD2. CDR1 and CDR2 (germline): MNHEY, SMNVEV (reference sequence). The CDR3 totals 16 residues. J gave up 8 bases and V 2 bases, and 9 bases lay outside the gene matches. As DNA, the CDR3 is TGTGCCAGCAGTTTAAGTGGAACTAGCGGGGTGGATGAGCAGTTCTTC. It is translated as CASSLSGTSGVDEQFF.

The V gene is TRBV27, the J gene TRBJ2-1, with 9 positions matching TRBD2. Germline V gives CDR1 MNHEY, CDR2 SMNVEV (reference sequence). The CDR3 spans 15 residues. V was pared by 5 bases and J by 4 bases, with 6 bases of the junction left unmatched. CDR3 in amino acids: CASSPSSGTYNEQFF. The CDR3 region has the DNA TGTGCCAGCAGTCCATCTAGCGGGACGTACAATGAGCAGTTCTTC.

V usage is TRBV28 and J usage is TRBJ1-1, with TRBD1 as a possible D gene (6 bases). The CDR3 length is 15 residues. The V gene's germline CDR1 is MDHEN and CDR2 SYDVKM. Trimming pared 5 bases from V and 8 bases from J, leaving 21 bases between. This chain's CDR3 is CASSPWWGQSAEAFF. The CDR3 bases are TGTGCCAGCAGTCCCTGGTGGGGGCAGTCTGCGGAAGCTTTCTTT. Based on the CDR3 plus reference TRBV28 and TRBJ1-1, the full variable domain is DVKVTQSSRYLVKRTGEKVFLECVQDMDHENMFWYRQDPGLGLRLIYFSYDVKMKEKGDIPEGYSVSREKKERFSLILESASTNQTSMYLCASSPWWGQSAEAFFGQGTRLTVV.

This rearrangement joins TRBV7-9 to TRBJ2-2; unclear D gene. Per the germline V gene, CDR1 is SEHNR and CDR2 is FQNEAQ (reference sequence). The CDR3 totals 16 residues. V was clipped by 5 bases and J by 2 bases, with 15 bases between them. This CDR3 is CASSPPRGPNTGELFF. The CDR3 nucleotides are TGTGCCAGCAGCCCCCCACGCGGCCCAAACACCGGGGAGCTGTTTTTT.

The chain couples TRBV4-2 to TRBJ2-5; 10 nucleotides line up with TRBD2. This CDR3 has 18 amino acids. Germline lookup yields CDR1 LGHNA and CDR2 YNFKEQ. Unmatched junction bases numbered 16, after V lost 0 bases and J lost 9 bases. As DNA, the CDR3 is TGTGCCAGCAGCCAAGATATAGGAAAGCGGGGGGGGCAAGGGGCCCAGTACTTC. Residues: CASSQDIGKRGGQGAQYF.

This clone was observed a single time. This chain connects TRBV28 to TRBJ2-7; 9 nucleotides agree with TRBD2. The trim removed 5 bases at V and 0 bases at J, leaving 5 bases unmatched. Germline CDR1 and CDR2: MDHEN and SYDVKM. This CDR3 comprises 15 residues. The CDR3 loop reads CASSLSSGNSYEQYF. The CDR3 DNA follows: TGTGCCAGCAGTCTATCTAGCGGGAACTCCTACGAGCAGTACTTC.

In DNA, the CDR3 is TGTGCCAGCAGTGATCCCCGGGACTACCAAGGCGAGCAGTACTTC. The encoded protein is CASSDPRDYQGEQYF. The chain recombines TRBV27 with TRBJ2-7; TRBD2 matches 7 bases. V was pared by 5 bases and J by 6 bases, with 13 bases of the junction left unmatched. This CDR3 region has 15 residues. Germline CDR1 MNHEY, CDR2 SMNVEV (reference sequence).

The CDR3 nucleotides are TGCGCCAGCAGCTTGATGATAGGTGGGGGCGCTGGGGCCAACGTCCTGACTTTC. Amino acid sequence: CASSLMIGGGAGANVLTF. The chain uses TRBV5-1 and TRBJ2-6, with a tentative D call TRBD1 (6 bases). Trimming left V 1 base short and J 2 bases short, with 16 bases between. Per the germline V gene, CDR1 is SGHRS and CDR2 is YFSETQ. The CDR3 totals 18 residues. Looking up the rest from reference TRBV5-1 and TRBJ2-6 gives the full variable domain: KAGVTQTPRYLIKTRGQQVTLSCSPISGHRSVSWYQQTPGQGLQFLFEYFSETQRNKGNFPGRFSGRQFSNSRSEMNVSTLELGDSALYLCASSLMIGGGAGANVLTFGAGSRLTVL.

The V call is TRBV4-1, the J call TRBJ2-7; the D is unclear. V lost 0 bases, J lost 1 base, and 4 bases lay in between. This CDR3 has 13 residues. Per the germline V gene, CDR1 is MGHRA and CDR2 is YSYEKL. In DNA, the CDR3 is TGCGCCAGCAGCCAAGAAGGTTCCTACGAGCAGTACTTC. Protein sequence: CASSQEGSYEQYF.

The chain combines TRBV30 with TRBJ1-2, with TRBD1 matching 10 bases. The V gene's germline CDR1 is GTSNPN and CDR2 SVGIG (reference sequence). The trim removed 3 bases at V and 5 bases at J, leaving 0 bases unmatched. The CDR3 runs to 12 residues. The CDR3 sequence: CAWRGQGYGYTF. The CDR3, as DNA: TGTGCCTGGAGGGGACAGGGGTATGGCTACACCTTC. The complete variable domain, with remaining parts taken from reference TRBV30 and TRBJ1-2, reads SQTIHQWPATLVQPVGSPLSLECTVEGTSNPNLYWYRQAAGRGLQLLFYSVGIGQISSEVPQNLSASRPQDRQFILSSKKLLLSDSGFYLCAWRGQGYGYTFGSGTRLTVV.

This chain connects TRBV5-5 to TRBJ2-7, with 8 bases fitting TRBD1. The CDR3 sequence is 14 residues long. The germline gives CDR1 SGHKS, CDR2 YYEKEE (reference sequence). V dropped 4 bases and J dropped 5; count of bases not matched to a gene: 8. Written as DNA, the CDR3 is TGTGCCAGCAGCCTAGGACAGGGAGGACACGAGCAGTACTTC. Its translation is CASSLGQGGHEQYF.

CDR3 sequence: CASSPTSGRTDTQYF. The CDR3 coding sequence is TGTGCCAGCAGCCCAACTAGCGGGAGAACAGATACGCAGTATTTT. This rearrangement joins TRBV7-9 to TRBJ2-3, with 11 bases that match TRBD2. The V and J ends lost 5 bases and 3 bases, in that order; junction bases with no gene match: 4. The CDR3 loop spans 15 amino acids. In germline, CDR1 is SEHNR, CDR2 FQNEAQ (reference sequence).

The chain links TRBV5-1 to TRBJ2-6, with TRBD1 matching over 10 bases. Germline V gene data show CDR1 as SGHRS and CDR2 as YFSETQ. With 2 bases clipped from V and 2 bases from J, the junction kept 7 bases outside the gene matches. CDR3 length: 18 residues. CDR3 nucleotide sequence: TGCGCCAGCAGCTTACGAGGACAGGGGGAGGCTGGGGCCAACGTCCTGACTTTC. This sequence encodes CASSLRGQGEAGANVLTF.

Only a few counts were recorded for this clone. The rearrangement links TRBV6-5 to TRBJ1-5; D might be TRBD1 (5 bases). The CDR3 length is 13 residues. Germline V gene data show CDR1 as MNHEY and CDR2 as SVGAGI. V lost 6 bases, J lost 10 bases, and 16 bases lay in between. In DNA form, the CDR3 reads TGTGCCAGCAGCTTGGGACTGTATTTTCCCCAGCATTTT. It is translated as CASSLGLYFPQHF.

The J gene is TRBJ2-7, the V gene TRBV5-3; D possibly corresponds to TRBD1 (6 bases). TRBV5-3 has ORF status, its function being uncertain. The CDR3 length is 11 residues. The germline V and J ends were trimmed by 6 bases and 5 bases, with 9 bases remaining between them. This CDR3 reads CARIPGDEQYF. The CDR3 region has the DNA TGTGCCAGAATCCCAGGGGACGAGCAGTACTTC.

The chain is built from TRBV28 and TRBJ2-7, with D possibly being TRBD1 (5 bases). Germline CDR1 and CDR2: MDHEN and SYDVKM. The CDR3 covers 14 residues. V was pared by 5 bases and J by 2 bases, with 13 bases between. CDR3 in amino acids: CASSGDLGAYEQYF. CDR3 bases: TGTGCCAGCAGTGGAGATTTAGGGGCCTACGAGCAGTACTTC.

This rearrangement joins TRBV6-1 to TRBJ2-5; 9 positions match TRBD2. Looked up from germline, CDR1 is MNHNS and CDR2 is SASEGT. This CDR3 region has 18 residues. Trimming cost V 3 bases and J 1 base; bases outside gene matches: 12. CDR3 sequence: CASSDWASGNPTQETQYF. The CDR3 DNA reads as TGTGCCAGCAGTGATTGGGCTAGCGGGAACCCTACCCAAGAGACCCAGTACTTC.

This sequence joins TRBV18 and TRBJ2-2, with TRBD1 matching over 9 bases. CDR1 is KGHSH and CDR2 is LQKENI in the germline V gene. This CDR3 comprises 16 residues. With 5 bases clipped from V and 1 base from J, the junction kept 5 bases outside the gene matches. The CDR3 loop is CASSSNRGRNTGELFF. CDR3 sequence (DNA): TGTGCCAGCTCATCAAACAGGGGGCGGAACACCGGGGAGCTGTTTTTT.

The chain recombines TRBV6-6 with TRBJ2-1; D might be TRBD2 (5 bases). From germline, CDR1 is MNHNY and CDR2 SVGAGI (reference sequence). The germline V and J ends were trimmed by 5 bases and 4 bases, with 15 bases remaining between them. The CDR3 is made up of 15 amino acids. The CDR3 DNA follows: TGTGCCAGCAGTAAAGCGGTTCCTACTTACAATGAGCAGTTCTTC. It is translated as CASSKAVPTYNEQFF.

This chain uses TRBV20-1 with TRBJ2-7; a possible D gene is TRBD1 (6 bases). This CDR3 spans 11 amino acids. The germline gives CDR1 DFQATT, CDR2 SNEGSKA (reference sequence). Trimming removed 4 bases from V and 5 bases from J, with 9 bases in between. As DNA, the CDR3 is TGCAGTGCTAACACAGGGCACGAGCAGTACTTC. Its protein is CSANTGHEQYF.

The chain is built from TRBV30 and TRBJ2-4; D not resolved. This CDR3 region has 15 residues. The germline gives CDR1 GTSNPN, CDR2 SVGIG (reference sequence). V was clipped by 1 base and J by 6 bases, with 16 bases between them. The chain's CDR3 is CAWSAGPAGVNIQYF. The DNA of the CDR3 is TGTGCCTGGAGTGCAGGTCCCGCCGGTGTAAACATTCAGTACTTC. The full variable domain, rest sourced from reference TRBV30 and TRBJ2-4, is SQTIHQWPATLVQPVGSPLSLECTVEGTSNPNLYWYRQAAGRGLQLLFYSVGIGQISSEVPQNLSASRPQDRQFILSSKKLLLSDSGFYLCAWSAGPAGVNIQYFGAGTRLSVL.

J is TRBJ2-7 and V is TRBV9; D remains unclear. V lost 0 bases and J lost 0, with 7 bases in between. Germline V gene data show CDR1 as SGDLS and CDR2 as YYNGEE. The CDR3 spans 14 residues. CDR3 amino acids: CASSVVAYSYEQYF. As DNA, the CDR3 is TGTGCCAGCAGCGTAGTTGCATACTCCTACGAGCAGTACTTC.